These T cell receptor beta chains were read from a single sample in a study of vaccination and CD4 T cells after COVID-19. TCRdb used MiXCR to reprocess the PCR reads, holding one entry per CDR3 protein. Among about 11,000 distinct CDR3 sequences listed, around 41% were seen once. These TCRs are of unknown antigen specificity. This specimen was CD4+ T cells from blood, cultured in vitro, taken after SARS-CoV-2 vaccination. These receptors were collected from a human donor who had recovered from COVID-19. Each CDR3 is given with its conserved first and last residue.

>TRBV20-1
CSASLTSGARDEQFF
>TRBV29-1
CSVIGQGGYEQYF
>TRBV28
CASRLQDRGTEAFF
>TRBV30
CAYGRAYNSPLHF
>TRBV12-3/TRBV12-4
CASSQGLSDQPF
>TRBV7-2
CASTTSAGQGLSGYTF
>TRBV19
CASVSGRADNEQFF
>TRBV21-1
CASSKWGTSRYNEQFF
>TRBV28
CASLAMGAGKTGELFF
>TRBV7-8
CASSLRQGDAHGYTF
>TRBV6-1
CSSERLGNTEAFF
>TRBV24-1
CATSDPGTSGELFF
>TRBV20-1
CSAETLELAGEYVETQYF
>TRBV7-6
CASSPPIAGAKETQYF
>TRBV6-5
CASSWDLAMTYF
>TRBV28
CASSFGASGRETQYF
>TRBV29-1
CSATKSVGSGNTIYF
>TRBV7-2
CASSSRPASSETQYF
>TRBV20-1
CSARVPGQGLGEQFF
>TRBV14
CASSQVDGQYGYTF
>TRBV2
CASSAGGRYYEQYF
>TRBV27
CASSTPTLAKNIQYF
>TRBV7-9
CASSLRGNTDTQYF
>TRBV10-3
CAIRKDRIMNTEAFF
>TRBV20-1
CSASPTGTVNGYTF
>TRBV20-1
CSAAGSTLGEQYF
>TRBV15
CATSRAQGTQYF
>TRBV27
CASSLDRWGDTQYF
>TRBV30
CAWSGGTWKETQYF
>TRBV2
CASRDELGTNIQYF
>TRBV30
CAWSHIRGKETQYF
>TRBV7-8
CASKPSGIWGTDTQYF
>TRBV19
CASSIRQGVGQATFTYEQYF
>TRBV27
CASSSVLRGTGEKLFF
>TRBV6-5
CASSSNSGNQPQHF
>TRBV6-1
CASSRYYGSNQPQHF
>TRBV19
CASTQLAGVSRNEQFF
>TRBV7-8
CASSRGQGSNQPQHF
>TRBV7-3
CASSLGLAGGLQETQYF
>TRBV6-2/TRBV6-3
CASTRDAPSYEQYF
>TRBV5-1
CASSLVVSPYEQYF